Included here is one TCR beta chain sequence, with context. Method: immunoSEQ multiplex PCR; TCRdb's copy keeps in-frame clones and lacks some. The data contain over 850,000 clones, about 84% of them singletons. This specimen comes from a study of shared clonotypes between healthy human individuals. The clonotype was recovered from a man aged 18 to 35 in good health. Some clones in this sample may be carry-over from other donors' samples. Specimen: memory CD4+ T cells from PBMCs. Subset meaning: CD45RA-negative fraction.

This CDR3 reads CASSTPTAYEQYF. The DNA for the CDR3 is TGTGCCAGCAGTACACCGACCGCCTACGAGCAGTACTTC. This chain connects TRBV28 to TRBJ2-7, with D uncertain. The V end was cut by 5 bases, the J end by 2 bases, with 10 bases between. The CDR3 length is 13 residues. Germline loops: CDR1 MDHEN, CDR2 SYDVKM.